What follows is one T cell receptor beta chain and its context. Antigen specificity is unknown. TCRdb used MiXCR to reprocess the reads, holding one entry per CDR3 protein. The data show around 750,000 distinct CDR3 sequences, roughly 33% seen once. The data derive from a study of T cell repertoires in cytomegalovirus infection. Turning to the study itself: Peptides in the study included HLA-C-restricted and HLA-B-restricted CMV epitopes. Matching HLA type, along with CMV infection, was indicated by public TCR beta signatures. Findings of the study overall: Ex vivo responses were dominated by HLA-C-restricted CMV-specific TCR beta clonotypes. Cumulative public TCR beta family frequency identified CMV carriers with the relevant HLA.

Germline V gene sequence: CDR1 SQVTM, CDR2 ANQGSEA. Trimming removed 1 base from V and 6 bases from J, with 15 bases in between. The CDR3 contains 14 residues. The material sequenced was cultured CD8+ T cells from PBMCs, taken from culture after CMV antigen stimulation. The clonotype originates from a human donor in good health (CMV status not recorded). Some clones in this sample may be carry-over from other donors' samples. The gene calls are TRBV29-1 and TRBJ1-2; maybe TRBD1 (6 bases). CDR3 coding DNA: TGCAGCGTTGAAGTCGCGGGGGCCGAACATGGCTACACCTTC. This codes for CSVEVAGAEHGYTF.